These T cell receptor beta chains were read from a single sample in a study of regulatory T cells in long-lasting Graves disease. TCRdb re-derived calls from the multiplex PCR reads in MiXCR, one entry per CDR3 protein. The sample yields some 450,000 distinct CDR3 sequences, around 24% seen once. Source: peripheral blood mononuclear cells (PBMCs), taken when the disease was refractory, from a patient treated with antithyroid drugs. These receptors were obtained from a female donor with Graves disease. The CDR3 runs from the conserved cysteine through the conserved F or W. The D gene is left open where the match is weak. Size is omitted from some rows. Given values are once, few, many or a class for expanded clones.

v_call	clone_size	j_call	d_call	cdr3_aa	cdr3_nt
TRBV6-5	-	TRBJ2-3	-	CASSYGVDTQYF	TGTGCCAGCAGTTACGGCGTCGATACGCAGTATTTT
TRBV7-7	few	TRBJ2-6	-	CASSHGRAGANVLTF	TGTGCTAGCAGCCACGGGCGAGCTGGGGCCAACGTCCTGACTTTC
TRBV30	-	TRBJ1-1	-	CAWRTGQNRGTEAFF	TGTGCCTGGAGAACAGGACAGAATAGGGGGACTGAAGCTTTCTTT
TRBV7-3	many	TRBJ2-6	-	CASSLKSSGANVLTF	TGTGCCAGCAGCTTAAAGAGCTCTGGGGCCAACGTCCTGACTTTC
TRBV11-2	few	TRBJ2-3	TRBD2	CASSRLAGGMGGTDTQYF	TGTGCCAGCAGCCGACTAGCGGGTGGGATGGGGGGCACAGATACGCAGTATTTT
TRBV30	many	TRBJ1-1	-	CAWSSRTTSMNTEAFF	TGTGCCTGGAGCTCGCGGACAACCTCTATGAACACTGAAGCTTTCTTT
TRBV10-3	-	TRBJ1-1	-	CATSLGRGTEAFF	TGTGCCACCAGTTTAGGACGAGGCACTGAAGCTTTCTTT
TRBV6-2/TRBV6-3	few	TRBJ1-1	-	CASSPLPQGNTEAFF	TGTGCCAGCAGTCCTCTCCCCCAGGGGAACACTGAAGCTTTCTTT
TRBV28	-	TRBJ2-7	-	CASLSGRQEYF	TGTGCCAGCCTGTCCGGGCGGCAGGAGTACTTC
TRBV6-5	many	TRBJ1-1	-	CASSYEIGRPEAFF	TGTGCCAGCAGTTACGAAATCGGGAGGCCTGAAGCTTTCTTT
TRBV20-1	many	TRBJ1-2	-	CSATDGYGYTF	TGCAGTGCTACAGACGGCTATGGCTACACCTTC
TRBV20-1	many	TRBJ2-5	TRBD2	CSVIPPPRLADMLTETQYF	TGCAGTGTCATCCCTCCTCCACGGCTAGCGGACATGTTGACTGAGACCCAGTACTTC
TRBV7-9	-	TRBJ2-7	-	CASSFSAASGEQYF	TGTGCCAGCAGCTTTTCAGCGGCCTCGGGGGAGCAGTACTTC
TRBV2	many	TRBJ1-5	-	CASSEGTLGNQPQHF	TGTGCCAGCAGTGAAGGGACTTTAGGCAATCAGCCCCAGCATTTT
TRBV6-1	many	TRBJ2-7	TRBD2	CASRAGLAGGTYEQYF	TGTGCCAGCAGGGCGGGACTAGCGGGAGGAACCTACGAGCAGTACTTC
TRBV6-2/TRBV6-3	-	TRBJ1-6	-	CASSTRQARNSPLHF	TGTGCCAGCAGTACCCGACAGGCTAGGAATTCACCCCTCCACTTT
TRBV19	few	TRBJ1-2	-	CASRVGHPGDYGYTF	TGTGCCAGTAGAGTCGGCCACCCGGGAGACTATGGCTACACCTTC
TRBV2	many	TRBJ2-7	-	CASKLEARSPYEQYF	TGTGCCAGCAAGTTAGAAGCGAGAAGTCCCTACGAGCAGTACTTC
TRBV5-1	-	TRBJ2-5	TRBD2	CASSLASGSRETQYF	TGCGCCAGCAGCCTCGCCAGCGGGAGTAGGGAGACCCAGTACTTC
TRBV7-9	-	TRBJ1-3	-	CASSSPGGVVSGNTIYF	TGTGCCAGCAGCTCCCCTGGAGGGGTCGTCTCTGGAAACACCATATATTTT